This T cell receptor beta chain was sequenced in a study of metastatic and nonmetastatic thyroid tumors. Study in general: Both malignant and benign thyroid patients supplied peripheral blood and tumor or nodule tissue samples, across which the repertoires of these patients were then compared. Study-level results: A significant increase in TCR beta diversity was reportedly seen in malignant thyroid tumors relative to benign nodules, in blood and tumor.

This clone has ten or more counts. Its antigen is currently unknown. Germline CDR1 KGHDR, CDR2 SFDVKD. This CDR3 has 15 residues. Trimming left V 1 base short and J 8 bases short, with 14 bases between. TCRdb redid the clone calls on the PCR reads using MiXCR. The sample contains 40,000 or so clones, around 16% of which appear only once. All patients were untreated before thyroid surgery. The specimen sequenced was tumor tissue. The chain combines TRBV24-1 with TRBJ2-1; TRBD2 might be the D (5 bases). The receptor was derived from a female donor with papillary thyroid cancer or a benign thyroid nodule (not recorded which). Some clones in this sample may be carry-over from other donors' samples. The CDR3 sequence is CATSDFVSGGDEQFF. The DNA of the CDR3 is TGTGCCACCAGTGATTTCGTATCCGGAGGAGATGAGCAGTTCTTC.